This is a list of T cell receptor beta chains from one sample in a study of blood T cell repertoires in COVID-19. This table comes from immunoSEQ multiplex PCR, and its TCRdb copy is limited to in-frame clones, with some not included. The profile shows about 140,000 clones, approximately 84% of them singletons. The sequencing sample was made of peripheral blood. These TCRs come from a woman in her fifties or sixties with acute or convalescent COVID-19. Both conserved end residues are part of each CDR3. D genes are given only for firm matches. Only some rows state a clone size, as once, few, many or a class for expanded clones.

TRBJ2-1,NA,TRBD2,TRBV3-1/TRBV3-2,CASSPPGLVLYNEQFF,TGTGCCAGCAGCCCCCCGGGACTAGTACTCTACAATGAGCAGTTCTTC
TRBJ2-7,NA,NA,TRBV27,CASRAPLSYEQYF,TGTGCCAGCAGAGCCCCCCTCTCCTACGAGCAGTACTTC
TRBJ2-7,NA,TRBD2,TRBV19,CASSTPAGAISYEQYF,TGTGCCAGTAGTACCCCAGCGGGAGCGATCTCCTACGAGCAGTACTTC
TRBJ1-1,NA,NA,TRBV27,CASSLEGGTEAFF,TGTGCCAGCAGTTTGGAGGGCGGAACTGAAGCTTTCTTT
TRBJ1-5,few,NA,TRBV19,CASRLALRSNQPQHF,TGTGCCAGTAGACTTGCGCTGCGGAGCAATCAGCCCCAGCATTTT
TRBJ2-7,NA,TRBD2,TRBV6-1,CASSELASGRYEQYF,TGTGCCAGCAGTGAACTAGCTAGCGGGAGGTACGAGCAGTACTTC
TRBJ2-2,NA,NA,TRBV27,CASSFQFTGELFF,TGTGCCAGCAGTTTCCAGTTCACCGGGGAGCTGTTTTTT
TRBJ1-1,NA,NA,TRBV6-5,CASSSPRESEAFF,TGTGCCAGCAGTTCCCCACGGGAGTCTGAAGCTTTCTTT
TRBJ2-3,NA,TRBD2,TRBV28,CASSLTSGRAADTQYF,TGTGCCAGCAGTCTTACTAGCGGGAGGGCCGCGGATACGCAGTATTTT
TRBJ2-3,once,NA,TRBV7-9,CASSPQSGPDTQYF,TGTGCCAGCAGCCCGCAGTCTGGCCCAGATACGCAGTATTTT
TRBJ2-5,once,NA,TRBV29-1,CSVRPPGSQETQYF,TGCAGCGTTCGCCCGCCGGGGAGCCAAGAGACCCAGTACTTC
TRBJ2-5,NA,NA,TRBV7-8,CASSAMVGHRGETQYF,TGTGCCAGCAGCGCCATGGTCGGCCACCGCGGGGAGACCCAGTACTTC
TRBJ2-1,NA,TRBD2,TRBV30,CAWEPGLAGVSEQFF,TGTGCCTGGGAACCCGGACTAGCGGGAGTCAGTGAGCAGTTCTTC
TRBJ2-1,NA,TRBD2,TRBV10-3,CATGPGEGLAGGVYNEQFF,TGTGCCACCGGACCCGGGGAGGGACTAGCGGGAGGAGTTTACAATGAGCAGTTCTTC